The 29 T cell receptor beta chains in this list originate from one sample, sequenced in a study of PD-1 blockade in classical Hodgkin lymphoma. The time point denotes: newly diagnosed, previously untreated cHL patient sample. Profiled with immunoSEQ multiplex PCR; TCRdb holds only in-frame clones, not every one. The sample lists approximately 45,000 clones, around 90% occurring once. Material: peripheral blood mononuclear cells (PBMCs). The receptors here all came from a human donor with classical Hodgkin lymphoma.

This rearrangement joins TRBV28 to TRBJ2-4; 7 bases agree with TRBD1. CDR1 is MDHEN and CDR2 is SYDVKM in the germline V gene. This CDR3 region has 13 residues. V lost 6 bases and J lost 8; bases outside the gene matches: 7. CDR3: CASRTGSWDIQYF. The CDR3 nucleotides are TGTGCCAGCAGGACAGGGTCGTGGGACATTCAGTACTTC.

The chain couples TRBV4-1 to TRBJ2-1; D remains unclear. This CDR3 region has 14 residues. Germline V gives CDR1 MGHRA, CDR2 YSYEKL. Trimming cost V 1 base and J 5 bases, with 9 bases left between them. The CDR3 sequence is CASSQVGRHNEQFF. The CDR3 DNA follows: TGCGCCAGCAGCCAAGTTGGGCGCCACAATGAGCAGTTCTTC.

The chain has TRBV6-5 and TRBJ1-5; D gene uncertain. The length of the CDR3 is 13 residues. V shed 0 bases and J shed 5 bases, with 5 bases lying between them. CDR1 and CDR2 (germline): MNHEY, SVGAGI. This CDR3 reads CASSYSPDQPQHF. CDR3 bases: TGTGCCAGCAGTTACTCTCCGGATCAGCCCCAGCATTTT.

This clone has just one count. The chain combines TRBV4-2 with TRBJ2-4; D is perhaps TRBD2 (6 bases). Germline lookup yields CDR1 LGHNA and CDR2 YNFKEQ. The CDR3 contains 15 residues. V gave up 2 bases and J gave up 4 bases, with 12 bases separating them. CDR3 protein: CASSQLLREKNIQYF. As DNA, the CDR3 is TGTGCCAGCAGCCAACTCCTTCGGGAGAAAAACATTCAGTACTTC.

CDR3 in amino acids: CASSQVSGAYNEQFF. The CDR3 region has the DNA TGCGCCAGCAGCCAAGTTAGCGGCGCCTACAATGAGCAGTTCTTC. This chain joins TRBV4-1 and TRBJ2-1; a possible D gene is TRBD2 (6 bases). The CDR3 sequence is 15 residues long. Germline lookup yields CDR1 MGHRA and CDR2 YSYEKL. V was trimmed by 1 base and J by 2 bases, leaving 9 bases between them.

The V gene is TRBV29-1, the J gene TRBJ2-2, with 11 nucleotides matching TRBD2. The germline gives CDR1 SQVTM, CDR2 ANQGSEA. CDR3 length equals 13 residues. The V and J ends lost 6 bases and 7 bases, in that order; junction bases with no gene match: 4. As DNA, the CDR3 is TGCAGCGTACTAGCGGGAGCGGTCGGGGAGCTGTTTTTT. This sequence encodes CSVLAGAVGELFF.

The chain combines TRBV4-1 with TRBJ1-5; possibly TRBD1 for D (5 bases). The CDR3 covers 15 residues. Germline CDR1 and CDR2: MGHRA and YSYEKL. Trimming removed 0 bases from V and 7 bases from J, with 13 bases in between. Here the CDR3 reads CASSQEGQGGQPQHF. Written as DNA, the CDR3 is TGCGCCAGCAGCCAAGAAGGCCAGGGTGGACAGCCCCAGCATTTT.

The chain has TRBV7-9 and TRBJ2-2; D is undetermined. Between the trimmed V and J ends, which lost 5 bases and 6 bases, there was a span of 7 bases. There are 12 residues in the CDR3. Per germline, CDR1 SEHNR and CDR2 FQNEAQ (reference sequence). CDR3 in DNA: TGTGCCAGCAGCCCGGTAGCCGGGGAGCTGTTTTTT. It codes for CASSPVAGELFF. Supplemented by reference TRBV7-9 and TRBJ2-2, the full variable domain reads DTGVSQNPRHKITKRGQNVTFRCDPISEHNRLYWYRQTLGQGPEFLTYFQNEAQLEKSRLLSDRFSAERPKGSFSTLEIQRTEQGDSAMYLCASSPVAGELFFGEGSRLTVL.

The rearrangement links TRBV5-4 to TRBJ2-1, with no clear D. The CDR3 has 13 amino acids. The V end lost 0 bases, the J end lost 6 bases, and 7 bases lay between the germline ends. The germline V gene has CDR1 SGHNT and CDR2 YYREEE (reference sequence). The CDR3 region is CASSLVLSNEQFF. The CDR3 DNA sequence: TGTGCCAGCAGCTTGGTACTCTCCAATGAGCAGTTCTTC.

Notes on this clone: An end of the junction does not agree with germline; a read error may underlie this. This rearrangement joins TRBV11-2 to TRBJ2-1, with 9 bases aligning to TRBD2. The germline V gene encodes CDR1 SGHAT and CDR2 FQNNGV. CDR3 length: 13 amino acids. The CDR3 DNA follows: TGTGCCAGCAGCATCGGGACTAGCCTGGGATCAATCTTC. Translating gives CASSIGTSLGSIF. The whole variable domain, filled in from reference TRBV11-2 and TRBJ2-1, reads EAGVAQSPRYKIIEKRQSVAFWCNPISGHATLYWYQQILGQGPKLLIQFQNNGVVDDSQLPKDRFSAERLKGVDSTLKIQPAKLEDSAVYLCASSIGTSLGSIFGPGTRLTVL.

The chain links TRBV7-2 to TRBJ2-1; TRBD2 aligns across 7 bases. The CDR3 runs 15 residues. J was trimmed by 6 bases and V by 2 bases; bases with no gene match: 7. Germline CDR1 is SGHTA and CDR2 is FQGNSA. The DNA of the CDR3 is TGTGCCAGCAGCTTATGGGACGGGAGGAGCAATGAGCAGTTCTTC. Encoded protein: CASSLWDGRSNEQFF.

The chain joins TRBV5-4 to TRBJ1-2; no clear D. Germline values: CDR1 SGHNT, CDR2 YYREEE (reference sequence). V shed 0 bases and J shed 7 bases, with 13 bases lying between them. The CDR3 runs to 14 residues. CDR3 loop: CASSLEGLMPGYTF. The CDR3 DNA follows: TGTGCCAGCAGCTTGGAAGGCTTGATGCCTGGCTACACCTTC.

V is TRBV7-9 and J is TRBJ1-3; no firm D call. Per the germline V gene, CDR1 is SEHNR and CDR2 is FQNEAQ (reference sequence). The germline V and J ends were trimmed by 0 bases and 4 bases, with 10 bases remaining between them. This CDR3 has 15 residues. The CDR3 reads CASSLAGGHGNTIYF. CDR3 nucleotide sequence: TGTGCCAGCAGCTTAGCCGGAGGGCACGGAAACACCATATATTTT.

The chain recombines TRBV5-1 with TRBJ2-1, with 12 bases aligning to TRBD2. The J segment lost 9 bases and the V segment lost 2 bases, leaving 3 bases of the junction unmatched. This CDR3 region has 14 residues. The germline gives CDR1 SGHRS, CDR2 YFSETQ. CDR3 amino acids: CASSFGTSGFEQFF. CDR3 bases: TGCGCCAGCAGCTTCGGGACTAGCGGGTTTGAGCAGTTCTTC.

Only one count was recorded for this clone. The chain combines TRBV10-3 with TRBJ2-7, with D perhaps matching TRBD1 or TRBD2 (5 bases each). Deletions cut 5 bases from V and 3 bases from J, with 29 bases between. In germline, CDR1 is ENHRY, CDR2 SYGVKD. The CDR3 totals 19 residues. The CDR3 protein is CAISQPLTVPTGLVYEQYF. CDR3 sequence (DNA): TGTGCCATCAGTCAACCCCTAACAGTACCAACGGGGCTAGTCTACGAGCAGTACTTC.

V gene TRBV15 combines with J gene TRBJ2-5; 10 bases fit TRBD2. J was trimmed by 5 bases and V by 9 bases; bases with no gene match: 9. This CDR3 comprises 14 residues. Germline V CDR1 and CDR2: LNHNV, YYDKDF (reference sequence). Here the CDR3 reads CATLLAGAQETQYF. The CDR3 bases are TGTGCCACTCTGCTAGCGGGAGCACAGGAGACCCAGTACTTC.

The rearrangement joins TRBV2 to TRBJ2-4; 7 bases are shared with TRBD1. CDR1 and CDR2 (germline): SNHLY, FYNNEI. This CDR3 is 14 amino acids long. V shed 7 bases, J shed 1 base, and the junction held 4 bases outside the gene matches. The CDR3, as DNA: TGTGCCAGCATCTTGGACAGGGCCAAAAACATTCAGTACTTC. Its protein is CASILDRAKNIQYF.

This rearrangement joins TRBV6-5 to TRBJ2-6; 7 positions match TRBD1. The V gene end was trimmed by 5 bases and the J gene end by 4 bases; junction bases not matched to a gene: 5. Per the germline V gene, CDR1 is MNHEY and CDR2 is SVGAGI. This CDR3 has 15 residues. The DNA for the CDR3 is TGTGCCAGCAGTACAACAGGGGCAGGGGCCAACGTCCTGACTTTC. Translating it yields CASSTTGAGANVLTF.

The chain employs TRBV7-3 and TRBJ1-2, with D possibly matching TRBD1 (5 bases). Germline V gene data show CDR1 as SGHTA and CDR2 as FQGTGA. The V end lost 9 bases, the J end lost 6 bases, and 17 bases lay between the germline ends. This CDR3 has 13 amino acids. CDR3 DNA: TGTGCCAGATGCCCTTCGGGGCAAGATGGCTACACCTTC. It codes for CARCPSGQDGYTF.

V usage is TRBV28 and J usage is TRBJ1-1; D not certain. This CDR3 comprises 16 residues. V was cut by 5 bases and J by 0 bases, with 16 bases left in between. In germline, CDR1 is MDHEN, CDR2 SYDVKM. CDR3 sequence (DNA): TGTGCCAGCAGTGAACTCGGGGATATCATGAACACTGAAGCTTTCTTT. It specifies CASSELGDIMNTEAFF.

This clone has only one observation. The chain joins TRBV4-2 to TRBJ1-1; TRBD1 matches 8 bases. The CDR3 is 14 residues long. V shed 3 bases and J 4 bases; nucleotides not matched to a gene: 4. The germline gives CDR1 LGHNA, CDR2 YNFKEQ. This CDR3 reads CASSQRTGRTEAFF. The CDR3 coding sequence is TGTGCCAGCAGCCAGAGGACAGGGCGCACTGAAGCTTTCTTT.

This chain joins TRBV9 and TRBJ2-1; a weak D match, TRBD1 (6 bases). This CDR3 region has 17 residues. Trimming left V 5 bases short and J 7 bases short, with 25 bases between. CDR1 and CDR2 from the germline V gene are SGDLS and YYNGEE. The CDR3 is CASRGDTEPVRGNEQFF. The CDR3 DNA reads TGTGCCAGCAGGGGGGACACAGAACCTGTACGGGGTAATGAGCAGTTCTTC. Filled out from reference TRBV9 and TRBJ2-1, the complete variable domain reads DSGVTQTPKHLITATGQRVTLRCSPRSGDLSVYWYQQSLDQGLQFLIQYYNGEERAKGNILERFSAQQFPDLHSELNLSSLELGDSALYFCASRGDTEPVRGNEQFFGPGTRLTVL.

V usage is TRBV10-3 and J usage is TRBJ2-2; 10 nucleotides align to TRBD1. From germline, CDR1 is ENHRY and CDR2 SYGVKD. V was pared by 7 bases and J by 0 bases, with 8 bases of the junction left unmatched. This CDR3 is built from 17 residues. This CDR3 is CAIKTGTGVSNTGELFF. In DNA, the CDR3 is TGTGCCATCAAAACCGGGACAGGGGTATCGAACACCGGGGAGCTGTTTTTT.

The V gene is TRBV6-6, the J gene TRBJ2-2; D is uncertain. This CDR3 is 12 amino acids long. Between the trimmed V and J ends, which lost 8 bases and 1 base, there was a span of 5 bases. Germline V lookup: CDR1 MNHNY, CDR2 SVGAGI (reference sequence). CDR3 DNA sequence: TGTGCCAGCCGCTTGAACACCGGGGAGCTGTTTTTT. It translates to CASRLNTGELFF.

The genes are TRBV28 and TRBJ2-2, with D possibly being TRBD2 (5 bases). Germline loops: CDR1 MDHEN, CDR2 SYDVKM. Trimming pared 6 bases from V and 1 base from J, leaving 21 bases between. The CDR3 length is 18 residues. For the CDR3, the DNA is TGTGCCAGCAGCGGGCGCGTTTTGAGGGTGTGGAACACCGGGGAGCTGTTTTTT. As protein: CASSGRVLRVWNTGELFF. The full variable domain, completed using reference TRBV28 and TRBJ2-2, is DVKVTQSSRYLVKRTGEKVFLECVQDMDHENMFWYRQDPGLGLRLIYFSYDVKMKEKGDIPEGYSVSREKKERFSLILESASTNQTSMYLCASSGRVLRVWNTGELFFGEGSRLTVL.

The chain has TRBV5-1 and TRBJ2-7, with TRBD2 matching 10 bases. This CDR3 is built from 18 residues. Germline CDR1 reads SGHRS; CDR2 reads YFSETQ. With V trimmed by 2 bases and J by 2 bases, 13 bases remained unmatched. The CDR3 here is CASSFRSRTSGVTYEQYF. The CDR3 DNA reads TGCGCCAGCAGCTTTCGCTCTCGTACTAGCGGGGTTACCTACGAGCAGTACTTC.

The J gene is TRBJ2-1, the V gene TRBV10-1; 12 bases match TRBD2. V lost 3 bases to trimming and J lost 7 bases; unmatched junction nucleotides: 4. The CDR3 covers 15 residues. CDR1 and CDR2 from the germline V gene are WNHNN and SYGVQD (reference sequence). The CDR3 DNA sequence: TGCGCCAGCAGTGAAGGACTAGCGGGATGGAATGAGCAGTTCTTC. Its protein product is CASSEGLAGWNEQFF.

The CDR3 spells CASSEGTGGRQPQHF. DNA for the CDR3: TGTGCCAGCAGTGAAGGGACAGGGGGCAGGCAGCCCCAGCATTTT. The chain employs TRBV6-1 and TRBJ1-5; 11 nucleotides match TRBD1. The germline V gene encodes CDR1 MNHNS and CDR2 SASEGT. Trimming took 1 base from V and 7 from J; bases not matched to a gene: 3. CDR3 length: 15 amino acids.

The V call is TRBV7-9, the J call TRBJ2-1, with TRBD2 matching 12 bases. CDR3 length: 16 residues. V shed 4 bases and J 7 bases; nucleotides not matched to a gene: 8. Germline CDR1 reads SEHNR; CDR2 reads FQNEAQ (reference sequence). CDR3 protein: CASSSSLAGGRNEQFF. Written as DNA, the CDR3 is TGTGCCAGCAGCTCAAGTCTAGCGGGAGGGCGGAATGAGCAGTTCTTC.